The 18 T cell receptor beta chains listed next were all sequenced from one sample in a study of OX40 agonist ivuxolimab in advanced cancers. The method was immunoSEQ multiplex PCR; TCRdb's version includes in-frame clones alone and lacks a portion of them. The sample has 45,000 to 65,000 clones, approximately 88% seen once; the top ten hold less than 15%. The sequencing here drew on CD4+ or CD8+ T cells sorted from blood, taken in a trial of the OX40 agonist ivuxolimab. All receptors derive from an adult with an advanced solid tumor such as melanoma, head and neck, liver or kidney cancer.

This chain joins TRBV7-6 and TRBJ2-3; 7 bases fit TRBD2. Germline CDR1 SGHVS, CDR2 FNYEAQ. V gave up 5 bases and J gave up 4 bases; unmatched junction bases: 9. This CDR3 comprises 15 residues. In nucleotides, the CDR3 is TGTGCCAGCAGCCGATTGGGAGGGGATGCAGATACGCAGTATTTT. Its translation: CASSRLGGDADTQYF.

Here the CDR3 reads CASSPVASNEQFF. The CDR3 DNA reads TGTGCCAGCAGCCCAGTGGCCTCCAATGAGCAGTTCTTC. The chain joins TRBV7-3 to TRBJ2-1; D unclear. V shed 5 bases and J shed 6 bases, with 11 bases lying between them. CDR1 is SGHTA and CDR2 is FQGTGA in the germline V gene. This CDR3 spans 13 amino acids.

The rearrangement uses TRBV15 and TRBJ1-1; D call uncertain. V lost 2 bases to trimming and J lost 4 bases, with 8 bases between them. This CDR3 spans 13 amino acids. In germline, CDR1 is LNHNV, CDR2 YYDKDF (reference sequence). The CDR3, as DNA: TGTGCCACCAGCAGAAGGAAGGGCACTGAAGCTTTCTTT. It specifies CATSRRKGTEAFF.

This chain links TRBV2 with TRBJ2-7, with 8 nucleotides matching TRBD1. CDR3 size: 13 residues. The J segment lost 5 bases and the V segment lost 6 bases, leaving 6 bases of the junction unmatched. From germline, CDR1 is SNHLY and CDR2 FYNNEI. The CDR3 loop reads CASRRQGTHEQYF. The DNA of the CDR3 is TGTGCCAGCAGAAGACAGGGGACCCACGAGCAGTACTTC.

The chain recombines TRBV11-2 with TRBJ2-7; the D gene is possibly TRBD2 (5 bases). V lost 0 bases, J lost 4 bases, and 7 bases lay in between. Germline CDR1 is SGHAT and CDR2 is FQNNGV. The CDR3 spans 13 residues. The CDR3 coding sequence is TGTGCCAGCAGCTTAGATAGGAGGTACGAGCAGTACTTC. This translates into CASSLDRRYEQYF.

The V call is TRBV19, the J call TRBJ2-1; D is possibly TRBD1 or TRBD2 (5 bases each). The CDR3 runs to 15 residues. Germline assignment: CDR1 LNHDA and CDR2 SQIVND (reference sequence). V lost 5 bases to trimming and J lost 13 bases, with 24 bases between them. This CDR3 is CASSSPGRRLGEQFF. DNA of the CDR3: TGTGCCAGTAGTTCGCCGGGACGCCGCCTAGGAGAACAGTTCTTC.

V gene TRBV6-5 combines with J gene TRBJ1-5, with 9 bases that match TRBD1. This CDR3 has 14 residues. Germline V gene lookup returns CDR1 MNHEY and CDR2 SVGAGI. V shed 5 bases and J 11 bases; nucleotides not matched to a gene: 10. The CDR3 loop is CASSGGQGLLAQHF. The CDR3 coding sequence is TGTGCCAGCAGTGGGGGACAGGGCTTGCTTGCCCAGCATTTT.

The rearrangement joins TRBV30 to TRBJ1-6; tentatively, D is TRBD1 (6 bases). Trimming took 3 bases from V and 7 from J, leaving 13 bases between them. The CDR3 consists of 14 residues. Germline V lookup: CDR1 GTSNPN, CDR2 SVGIG (reference sequence). The CDR3 spells CAWRGGGKNSPLHF. The CDR3 nucleotides read TGTGCCTGGAGAGGGGGGGGCAAGAATTCACCCCTCCACTTT.

This chain uses TRBV2 with TRBJ1-2; D is unclear. The CDR3 runs 11 residues. The germline CDR1 and CDR2 sequences are SNHLY and FYNNEI. Trimming removed 6 bases from V and 4 bases from J, with 6 bases in between. CDR3 coding DNA: TGTGCCAGCAGACAGACCTATGGCTACACCTTC. It codes for CASRQTYGYTF.

The chain couples TRBV19 to TRBJ2-2, with 9 bases matching TRBD1. J lost 5 bases, V lost 4 bases, and 8 bases had no gene match. The germline V gene has CDR1 LNHDA and CDR2 SQIVND (reference sequence). The CDR3 has 16 residues. CDR3 bases: TGTGCCAGTAGTACCCCCGGGACAGGGCTTACCGGGGAGCTGTTTTTT. Translated: CASSTPGTGLTGELFF. Looking up the rest from reference TRBV19 and TRBJ2-2 gives the full variable domain: DGGITQSPKYLFRKEGQNVTLSCEQNLNHDAMYWYRQDPGQGLRLIYYSQIVNDFQKGDIAEGYSVSREKKESFPLTVTSAQKNPTAFYLCASSTPGTGLTGELFFGEGSRLTVL.

This chain links TRBV27 with TRBJ1-3, with D tentatively TRBD1 (6 bases). V lost 7 bases and J 1 base, leaving 11 bases between the germline ends. This CDR3 spans 14 amino acids. CDR1 MNHEY and CDR2 SMNVEV come from the germline V gene (reference sequence). The CDR3 loop is CASKDRPSGNTIYF. The CDR3 DNA reads as TGTGCCAGCAAGGACAGACCGTCTGGAAACACCATATATTTT.

This chain connects TRBV6-1 to TRBJ1-1; D is unclear. CDR1 and CDR2 (germline): MNHNS, SASEGT. The CDR3 consists of 13 residues. Trimming took off 7 bases at V and 0 bases at J, with 9 bases between the two ends. The CDR3 nucleotides read TGTGCCAGCAAGCGAGCCCTGAACACTGAAGCTTTCTTT. Its protein product is CASKRALNTEAFF.

CDR3 nucleotides: TGTGCCAGCAGCCTCCGCAGGGGGTCTGGAAACACCATATATTTT. As protein: CASSLRRGSGNTIYF. This rearrangement joins TRBV2 to TRBJ1-3; 7 nucleotides line up with TRBD1. Per germline, CDR1 SNHLY and CDR2 FYNNEI. This CDR3 has 15 residues. The V gene end was trimmed by 6 bases and the J gene end by 1 base; junction bases not matched to a gene: 6.

This clone has only a few counts. The chain has TRBV25-1 and TRBJ2-1; the D gene is possibly TRBD2 (5 bases). This CDR3 comprises 16 residues. Germline assignment: CDR1 MGHDK and CDR2 SYGVNS. Trimming shortened V by 0 bases and J by 8 bases, and 17 bases separated the two germline ends. Written as DNA, the CDR3 is TGTGCCAGCAGTGAATATGAGAGCGGCCGATTCGATGAGCAGTTCTTC. Translating it yields CASSEYESGRFDEQFF.

This clone was counted a few times. The V call is TRBV29-1, the J call TRBJ2-2; D gene uncertain. V dropped 7 bases and J dropped 8 bases, with 11 bases sitting between them. This CDR3 is built from 11 residues. CDR1 is SQVTM and CDR2 is ANQGSEA in the germline V gene. The CDR3 bases are TGCAGCGCCCTCAAAGGAGGGGAGCTGTTTTTT. Translating it yields CSALKGGELFF.

This chain uses TRBV7-2 with TRBJ2-5; D may be TRBD2 (5 bases). Trimming took 2 bases from V and 1 from J, leaving 14 bases between them. Per the germline V gene, CDR1 is SGHTA and CDR2 is FQGNSA. The CDR3 contains 16 residues. The CDR3 region has the DNA TGTGCCAGCAGCTTATACGGGATGGGTATCCAAGAGACCCAGTACTTC. It yields the protein CASSLYGMGIQETQYF.

The CDR3 nucleotides read TGTGCCAGCAGCTGGTGGACAGGGCGAGGAAACACCATATATTTT. Its protein is CASSWWTGRGNTIYF. J is TRBJ1-3 and V is TRBV5-6; 8 nucleotides align to TRBD1. Germline assignment: CDR1 SGHDT and CDR2 YYEEEE. V lost 3 bases, J lost 4 bases, and 6 bases stayed unmatched. The CDR3 runs to 15 residues.

This clone was counted once. V and J are TRBV6-5 and TRBJ1-1, with TRBD1 matching over 7 bases. The V gene end was trimmed by 5 bases and the J gene end by 11 bases; junction bases not matched to a gene: 8. Germline CDR1 is MNHEY and CDR2 is SVGAGI. This CDR3 contains 12 residues. The CDR3 sequence is CASSEEGRGAFF. In nucleotides, the CDR3 is TGTGCCAGCAGTGAAGAGGGCAGGGGGGCTTTCTTT.